The 17 T cell receptor beta chains given below trace back to one sample, sequenced in a study of post-analysis software for immune sequencing data. Overall study findings and caveats: TRBV5-6, TRBV5-1 and TRBV20-1 belonged to a set of roughly five TRBV segments that were more frequent in patients than controls.

Built from TCR beta cDNA, the libraries had unique molecular identifiers in them. TCRdb independently ran MiXCR on the PCR reads; one entry per CDR3 protein. There are some 450,000 distinct CDR3 sequences in the sample; approximately 46% occur only once, and 9% to 14% lies in the top ten. These receptors' targets are unknown. Source material: blood. These receptors all stem from a girl aged 10-17 years with multiple sclerosis.

This chain links TRBV7-3 with TRBJ2-2; the D call may be TRBD1 or TRBD2 (5 bases each). There are 15 residues in the CDR3. Germline V lookup: CDR1 SGHTA, CDR2 FQGTGA. V was cut by 5 bases and J by 2 bases, with 12 bases left in between. CDR3 protein: CASSPEGCNTGELFF. CDR3 DNA sequence: TGTGCCAGCAGCCCCGAGGGGTGCAACACCGGGGAGCTGTTTTTT.

The gene calls are TRBV18 and TRBJ1-5; D is ambiguous. CDR3 length equals 12 residues. The germline V and J ends were trimmed by 0 bases and 5 bases, with 2 bases remaining between them. From germline, CDR1 is KGHSH and CDR2 LQKENI. The CDR3 sequence is CASSPPDQPQHF. CDR3 DNA: TGTGCCAGCTCACCACCGGATCAGCCCCAGCATTTT.

In nucleotides, the CDR3 is TGTGCCAGCACCGGGTCCCAGTACTTC. The encoded protein is CASTGSQYF. V is TRBV25-1 and J is TRBJ2-5; the D is unclear. Looked up from germline, CDR1 is MGHDK and CDR2 is SYGVNS. Trimming stripped 7 bases from V and 9 bases from J, with 6 bases between. The CDR3 has 9 residues.

V is TRBV5-1 and J is TRBJ2-3, with D possibly being TRBD2 (6 bases). The ends were cut back, 1 base at V and 4 bases at J, with 13 bases in the middle. CDR1 is SGHRS, CDR2 YFSETQ, per germline. The CDR3 is 15 residues long. For the CDR3, the DNA is TGCGCCAGCAGCTTGCAGAGCGGAGGGGCAGATACGCAGTATTTT. This translates into CASSLQSGGADTQYF. The entire variable domain, with the rest obtained from reference TRBV5-1 and TRBJ2-3, is as follows: KAGVTQTPRYLIKTRGQQVTLSCSPISGHRSVSWYQQTPGQGLQFLFEYFSETQRNKGNFPGRFSGRQFSNSRSEMNVSTLELGDSALYLCASSLQSGGADTQYFGPGTRLTVL.

This chain connects TRBV6-5 to TRBJ2-7; possibly TRBD1 or TRBD2 for D (5 bases each). The CDR3 covers 15 residues. Germline CDR1 MNHEY, CDR2 SVGAGI. Trimming left V 6 bases short and J 0 bases short, with 15 bases between. CDR3 in DNA: TGTGCCAGCAGACAAGGGGACGTTGTCTCCTACGAGCAGTACTTC. Translated, it gives CASRQGDVVSYEQYF.

This clonotype was detected only once. The rearrangement links TRBV27 to TRBJ1-2; D gene ambiguous. V was clipped by 5 bases and J by 0 bases, with 19 bases between them. CDR3 length equals 17 residues. Germline V gene data show CDR1 as MNHEY and CDR2 as SMNVEV (reference sequence). CDR3 protein: CASSQSRGWEANYGYTF. CDR3 sequence (DNA): TGTGCCAGCAGTCAGAGTCGGGGATGGGAGGCTAACTATGGCTACACCTTC.

The chain couples TRBV21-1 to TRBJ2-4; the D call in the table, TRBD1, was not verified against the DNA. TRBV21-1 is designated a pseudogene. There are 15 residues in the CDR3. In DNA, the CDR3 is TGTGCCAGCATAACAGGGGACCTAGCCAAAAACATTCAGTACTTC. Its protein product is CASITGDLAKNIQYF.

In its sample, this clonotype was seen once. The chain combines TRBV20-1 with TRBJ2-6, with D unclear. The CDR3 is 14 amino acids. Trimming took off 3 bases at V and 0 bases at J, with 6 bases between the two ends. The germline V gene has CDR1 DFQATT and CDR2 SNEGSKA (reference sequence). The CDR3 DNA sequence: TGCAGTGCTAGTCCAGCCTCTGGGGCCAACGTCCTGACTTTC. Protein sequence: CSASPASGANVLTF.

The V gene is TRBV29-1, the J gene TRBJ1-2; D might be TRBD1 (6 bases). In germline, CDR1 is SQVTM, CDR2 ANQGSEA. There are 13 residues in the CDR3. Trimming removed 6 bases from V and 6 bases from J, with 17 bases in between. The CDR3 nucleotides are TGCAGCGTAGACGAACAGGGTATGAATGGCTACACCTTC. Its protein is CSVDEQGMNGYTF.

Here the CDR3 reads CASSRETSGTRDTQYF. The CDR3 DNA reads as TGCGCCAGCAGCCGAGAGACTAGCGGCACCCGAGATACGCAGTATTTT. V gene TRBV4-3 combines with J gene TRBJ2-3, with TRBD2 matching 9 bases. Germline CDR1 reads LGHNA; CDR2 reads YSLEER. The V segment lost 4 bases and the J segment 5 bases; nucleotides outside the gene matches: 10. The CDR3 loop spans 16 amino acids.

This chain uses TRBV4-2 with TRBJ1-2; D perhaps matches TRBD1 (6 bases). The CDR3 has 14 amino acids. Germline V lookup: CDR1 LGHNA, CDR2 YNFKEQ. Trimming stripped 0 bases from V and 2 bases from J, with 7 bases between. This chain's CDR3 is CASSQEQGNYGYTF. The CDR3 DNA reads TGTGCCAGCAGCCAAGAACAGGGCAACTATGGCTACACCTTC.

The chain has TRBV5-1 and TRBJ1-2, with D possibly matching TRBD1 (5 bases). Germline CDR1 and CDR2: SGHRS and YFSETQ. This CDR3 is built from 14 residues. The germline V and J ends were trimmed by 3 bases and 4 bases, with 13 bases remaining between them. CDR3 DNA: TGCGCCAGCAGCTCACAGGAGGGTCCCTATGGCTACACCTTC. Translating it yields CASSSQEGPYGYTF.

The J gene is TRBJ2-1, the V gene TRBV7-9, with 10 bases that match TRBD2. The length of the CDR3 is 19 residues. The ends lost 5 bases at V and 6 bases at J; junction bases unmatched: 19. Germline V gene data show CDR1 as SEHNR and CDR2 as FQNEAQ (reference sequence). CDR3 coding DNA: TGTGCCAGCAGCCCCCTCCTTAGACCAGGGACTAGCGCAGTCAATGAGCAGTTCTTC. Translated, it gives CASSPLLRPGTSAVNEQFF.

The gene calls are TRBV7-1 and TRBJ2-1, with D perhaps assigned TRBD1 or TRBD2 (5 bases each). TRBV7-1 is an ORF, and what it does is uncertain. Trimming stripped 6 bases from V and 0 bases from J, with 12 bases between. The CDR3 runs to 15 residues. CDR3 DNA sequence: TGTGCCAGCAGTCGGGGCTCGAGCTCCTACAATGAGCAGTTCTTC. It yields the protein CASSRGSSSYNEQFF.

The gene calls are TRBV7-3 and TRBJ1-1; no firm D call. The CDR3 runs to 15 residues. The V and J ends lost 1 base and 1 base respectively, with 10 bases between them. Germline CDR1 and CDR2: SGHTA and FQGTGA. CDR3 sequence (DNA): TGTGCCAGCAGCTTAATAGACGGACCGAACACTGAAGCTTTCTTT. Its translation: CASSLIDGPNTEAFF.

This clonotype was counted only a few times. The rearrangement uses TRBV10-2 and TRBJ2-1; weak D call: TRBD2 (5 bases). Germline CDR1 reads WSHSY; CDR2 reads SAAADI. V was trimmed by 3 bases and J by 1 base, leaving 7 bases between them. The CDR3 has 14 residues. The CDR3 region has the DNA TGCGCCAGCAGTGAACTAGGTTCCTACAATGAGCAGTTCTTC. It is translated as CASSELGSYNEQFF.

The rearrangement links TRBV3-1 to TRBJ2-7; D is undetermined. CDR1 is LGHDT and CDR2 is YNNKEL in the germline V gene (reference sequence). Trimming took off 0 bases at V and 2 bases at J, with 11 bases between the two ends. This CDR3 has 15 amino acids. For the CDR3, the DNA is TGTGCCAGCAGCCAAGATAAGGGATCTACCTACGAGCAGTACTTC. Its protein product is CASSQDKGSTYEQYF.